This record covers a single TCR beta chain. Germline lookup yields CDR1 SGHDN and CDR2 FVKESK. Trimming cost V 4 bases and J 1 base, with 13 bases left between them. The CDR3 runs 15 residues. The sample originates from a study of blood T cells in healthy people across ages. For the second PCR, which ran for about 6 to 11 cycles, a sample-barcoded 5' primer and a J-beta primer mix were used. TCRdb re-called the 5' RACE reads with MiXCR, one entry per CDR3 protein. Of 550,000 to 650,000 distinct CDR3 sequences listed, about a quarter are singletons. The same specimen was also included in a second study, on T cells of mothers and their children.

The sequenced material came from blood. This TCR was recovered from a boy aged 2 to 10 in good health. The rearrangement links TRBV14 to TRBJ2-5; the D gene could be TRBD1 or TRBD2 (6 bases each). The CDR3 reads CASSLAWGAQETQYF. The CDR3 nucleotides are TGTGCCAGCAGCCTAGCCTGGGGGGCCCAAGAGACCCAGTACTTC.